This T cell receptor beta chain was identified in a study of T-cell reconstitution after alpha-beta-depleted transplantation in children. Unique molecular identifiers were incorporated when the TCRbeta library was constructed. TCRdb re-derived calls from the PCR reads in MiXCR, one entry per CDR3 protein. The data show 750,000 to 950,000 distinct CDR3 sequences, under 20% seen once. Regarding the study as a whole: Among T cells one year after transplant, newly produced cells accounted for most counts and diversity. Reported findings indicate that, about two months after transplant, alpha-beta T cells came from several hundred expanded clones, which were derived from non-depleted graft cells. There were some patients whose high TCRbeta diversity at day 60 came from surviving recipient T cells and thymic progenitors.

Worth noting for this clonotype: Its antigen is unknown.

The germline V gene has CDR1 SGHAT and CDR2 FQNNGV. Trimming took 3 bases from V and 5 from J, leaving 12 bases between them. The CDR3 has 14 residues. The sequencing here drew on PBMCs, mostly from graft donor cells, taken 360 days after TCRalphabeta/CD19-depleted stem cell transplant. The receptor was isolated from a male patient younger than 18 who had a stem cell transplant for acute lymphoblastic leukemia, so the T cells may come from the graft donor. The V call is TRBV11-2, the J call TRBJ2-3; weak D call: TRBD2 (5 bases). The CDR3, as DNA: TGTGCCAGCAGCTTGGCCCCGGGGAAAGATACGCAGTATTTT. Translated: CASSLAPGKDTQYF.